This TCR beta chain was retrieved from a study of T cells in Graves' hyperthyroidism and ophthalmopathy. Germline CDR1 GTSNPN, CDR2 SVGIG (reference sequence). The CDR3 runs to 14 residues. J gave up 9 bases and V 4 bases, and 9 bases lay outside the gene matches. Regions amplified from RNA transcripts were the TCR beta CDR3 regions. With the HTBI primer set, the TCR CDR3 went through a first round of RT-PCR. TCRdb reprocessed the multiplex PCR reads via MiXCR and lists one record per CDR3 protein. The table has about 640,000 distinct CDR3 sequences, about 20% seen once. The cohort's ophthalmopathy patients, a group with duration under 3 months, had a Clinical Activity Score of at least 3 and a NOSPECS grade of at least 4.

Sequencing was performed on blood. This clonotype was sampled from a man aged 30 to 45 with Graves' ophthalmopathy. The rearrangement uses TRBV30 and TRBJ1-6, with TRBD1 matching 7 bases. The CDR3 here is CAWNRDRKGSPLHF. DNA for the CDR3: TGTGCCTGGAACCGGGACAGAAAGGGTTCACCCCTCCACTTT.